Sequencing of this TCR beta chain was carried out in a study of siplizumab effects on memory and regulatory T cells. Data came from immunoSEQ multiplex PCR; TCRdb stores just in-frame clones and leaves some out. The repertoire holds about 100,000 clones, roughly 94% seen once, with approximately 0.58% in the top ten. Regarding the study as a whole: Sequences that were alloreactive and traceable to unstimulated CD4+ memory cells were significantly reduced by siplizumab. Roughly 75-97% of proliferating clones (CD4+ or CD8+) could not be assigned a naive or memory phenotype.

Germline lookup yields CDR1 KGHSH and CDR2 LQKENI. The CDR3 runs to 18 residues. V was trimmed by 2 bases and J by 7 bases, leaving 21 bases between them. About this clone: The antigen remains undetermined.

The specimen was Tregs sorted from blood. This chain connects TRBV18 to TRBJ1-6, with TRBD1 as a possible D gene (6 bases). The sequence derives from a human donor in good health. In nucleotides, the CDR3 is TGTGCCAGCTCACCAAGAGTCGCGGGGCCAGGGACAAATTCACCCCTCCACTTT. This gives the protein CASSPRVAGPGTNSPLHF.